This T cell receptor beta chain is drawn from a study of blood T cell repertoires in COVID-19. Overall study: Both acute and convalescent COVID-19 samples were obtained from the United States, Italy and Spain. In each case, the material was cDNA or gDNA derived from T cells, B-cell-depleted T cells, or PBMCs.

Per the authors' pipeline: Amplification with reference gene primers provided the estimates of nucleated cell counts. Some clones are missing from TCRdb's copy, which holds only in-frame ones; the method was immunoSEQ multiplex PCR. V and J calls and clone size come straight from that table; D and trimming were deduced from the DNA. Altogether more than 85,000 clones are present, approximately 86% being singletons, with the ten largest covering under 7.5%. The CDR3 contains 13 residues. V lost 6 bases and J 3 bases, leaving 12 bases between the germline ends. The V gene's germline CDR1 is MNHEY and CDR2 SVGAGI.

The sequenced sample consisted of peripheral blood. The chain employs TRBV6-5 and TRBJ2-7, with D maybe TRBD2 (5 bases). The TCR comes from a woman aged 55 to 70 with acute or convalescent COVID-19. CDR3 protein: CASSQAEGYEQYV. CDR3 coding DNA: TGTGCCAGCAGCCAAGCGGAAGGCTACGAGCAGTACGTC.